This T cell receptor beta chain was sequenced during a study of cytomegalovirus exposure and HLA in healthy donors. Use of 60 Vbeta and 13 Jbeta primers characterized the PCR. The repertoire was sequenced with immunoSEQ multiplex PCR; TCRdb's copy has only in-frame clones and lacks some. The data contain 150,000 to 200,000 clones, about 80% of them singletons. With regard to this clone: Its target is unknown.

General study results and limits: The study found most TCR sequences rare, yet found some public TCRs in many donors. A missense DCLRE1C variant was associated with V- and J-gene trimming of TCR beta chains in a later analysis, and an independent cohort replicated the association. Donor immune exposure was known only as CMV serostatus.

The germline V gene encodes CDR1 SGHVS and CDR2 FQNEAQ. CDR3 size: 13 residues. Trimming pared 3 bases from V and 4 bases from J, leaving 9 bases between. The source material was PBMCs. This chain links TRBV7-8 with TRBJ2-5; the D is unclear. The origin of this receptor is a woman in her 40s in good health and CMV-seronegative. In nucleotides, the CDR3 is TGTGCCAGCAGCTTCACAGTACTAGAGACCCAGTACTTC. Translating it yields CASSFTVLETQYF.